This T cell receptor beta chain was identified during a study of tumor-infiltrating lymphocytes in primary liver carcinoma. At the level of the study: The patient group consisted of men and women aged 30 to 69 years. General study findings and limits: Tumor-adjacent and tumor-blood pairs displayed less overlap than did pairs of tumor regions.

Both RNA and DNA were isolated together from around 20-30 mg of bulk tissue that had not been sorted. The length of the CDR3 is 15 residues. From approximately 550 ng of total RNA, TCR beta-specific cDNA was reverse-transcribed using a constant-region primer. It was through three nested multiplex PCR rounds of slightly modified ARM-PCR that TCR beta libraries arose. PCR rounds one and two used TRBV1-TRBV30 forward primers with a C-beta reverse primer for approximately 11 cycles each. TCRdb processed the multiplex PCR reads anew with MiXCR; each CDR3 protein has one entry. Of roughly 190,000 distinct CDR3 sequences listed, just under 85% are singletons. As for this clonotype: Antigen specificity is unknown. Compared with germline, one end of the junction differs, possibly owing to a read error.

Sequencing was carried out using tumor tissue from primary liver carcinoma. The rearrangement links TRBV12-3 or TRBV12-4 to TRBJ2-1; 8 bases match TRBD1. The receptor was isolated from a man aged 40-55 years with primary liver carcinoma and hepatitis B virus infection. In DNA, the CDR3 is TGTGCCAGCAGTATGATCAGGGGGCTCGGGAATGATCAGTTCTTC. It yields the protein CASSMIRGLGNDQFF.